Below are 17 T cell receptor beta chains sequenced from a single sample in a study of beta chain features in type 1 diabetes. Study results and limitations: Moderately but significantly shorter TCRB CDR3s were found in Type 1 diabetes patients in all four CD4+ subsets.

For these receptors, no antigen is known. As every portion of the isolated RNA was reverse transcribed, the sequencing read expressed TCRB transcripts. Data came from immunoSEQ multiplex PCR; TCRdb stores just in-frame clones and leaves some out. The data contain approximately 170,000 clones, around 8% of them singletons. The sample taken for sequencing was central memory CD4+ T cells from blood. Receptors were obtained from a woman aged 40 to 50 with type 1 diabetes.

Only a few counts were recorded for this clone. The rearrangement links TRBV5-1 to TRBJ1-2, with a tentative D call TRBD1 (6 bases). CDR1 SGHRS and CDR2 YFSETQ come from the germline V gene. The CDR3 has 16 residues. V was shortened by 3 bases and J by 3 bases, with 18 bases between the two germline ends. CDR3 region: CASSSTTGTTDYGYTF. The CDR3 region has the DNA TGCGCCAGCAGCTCGACTACCGGGACAACGGACTATGGCTACACCTTC.

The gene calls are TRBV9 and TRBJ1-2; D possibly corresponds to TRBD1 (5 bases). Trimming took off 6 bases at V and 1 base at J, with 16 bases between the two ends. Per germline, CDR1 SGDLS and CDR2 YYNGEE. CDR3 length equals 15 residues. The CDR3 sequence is CASTVAGRGNYGYTF. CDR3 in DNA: TGTGCCAGCACCGTGGCAGGGAGGGGTAACTATGGCTACACCTTC.

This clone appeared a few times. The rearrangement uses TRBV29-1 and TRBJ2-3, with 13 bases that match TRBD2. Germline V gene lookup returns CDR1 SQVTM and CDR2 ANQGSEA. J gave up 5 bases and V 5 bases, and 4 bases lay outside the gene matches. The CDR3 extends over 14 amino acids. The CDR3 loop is CSVTSGRAGDTQYF. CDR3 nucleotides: TGCAGCGTTACTAGCGGGAGGGCCGGAGATACGCAGTATTTT.

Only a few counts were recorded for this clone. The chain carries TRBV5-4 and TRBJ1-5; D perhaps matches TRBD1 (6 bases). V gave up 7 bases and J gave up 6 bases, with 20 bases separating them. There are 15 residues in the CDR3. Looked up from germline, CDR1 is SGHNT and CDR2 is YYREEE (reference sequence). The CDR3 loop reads CASSAGTTDSQPQHF. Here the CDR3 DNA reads TGTGCCAGCTCCGCCGGGACAACCGATAGTCAGCCCCAGCATTTT.

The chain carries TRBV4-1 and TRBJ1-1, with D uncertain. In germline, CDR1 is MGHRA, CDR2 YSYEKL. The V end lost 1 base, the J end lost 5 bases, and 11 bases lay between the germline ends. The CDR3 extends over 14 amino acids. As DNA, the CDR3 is TGCGCCAGCAGCCAAGGAGGAGGGAGGACTGAAGCTTTCTTT. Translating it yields CASSQGGGRTEAFF.

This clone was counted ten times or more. The CDR3 reads CSATLATLNEQFF. The CDR3 coding sequence is TGCAGCGCCACCCTTGCGACACTGAATGAGCAGTTCTTC. V is TRBV29-1 and J is TRBJ2-1; no clear D. V lost 7 bases to trimming and J lost 7 bases, with 17 bases between them. The CDR3 covers 13 residues. Germline CDR1 reads SQVTM; CDR2 reads ANQGSEA.

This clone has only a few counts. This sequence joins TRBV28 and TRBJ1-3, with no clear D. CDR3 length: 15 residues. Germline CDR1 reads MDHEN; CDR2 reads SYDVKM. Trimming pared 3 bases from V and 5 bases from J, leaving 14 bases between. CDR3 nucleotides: TGTGCCAGCAGTTTTGGTTCGGGAAGGAGAAACACCATATATTTT. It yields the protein CASSFGSGRRNTIYF.

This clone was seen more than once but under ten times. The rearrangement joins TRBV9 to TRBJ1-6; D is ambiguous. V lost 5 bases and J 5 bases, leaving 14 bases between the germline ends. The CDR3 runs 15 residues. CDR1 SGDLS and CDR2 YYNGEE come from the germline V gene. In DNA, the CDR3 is TGTGCCAGCAGTCGGACGGTGGAGGATAATTCACCCCTCCACTTT. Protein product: CASSRTVEDNSPLHF.

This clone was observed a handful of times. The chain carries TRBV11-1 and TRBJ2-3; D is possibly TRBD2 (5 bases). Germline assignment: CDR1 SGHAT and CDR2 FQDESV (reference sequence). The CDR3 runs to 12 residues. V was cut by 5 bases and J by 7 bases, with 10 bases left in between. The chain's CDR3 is CASSPLGNTQYF. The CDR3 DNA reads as TGTGCCAGCAGCCCCCTCGGGAATACGCAGTATTTT.

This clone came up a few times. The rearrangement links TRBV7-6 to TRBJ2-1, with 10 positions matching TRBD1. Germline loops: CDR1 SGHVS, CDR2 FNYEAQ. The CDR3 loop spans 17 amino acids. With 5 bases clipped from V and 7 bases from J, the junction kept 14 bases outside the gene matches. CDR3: CASSLDRGRQLRNEQFF. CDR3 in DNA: TGTGCCAGCAGCCTCGACAGGGGGCGACAGTTAAGGAATGAGCAGTTCTTC.

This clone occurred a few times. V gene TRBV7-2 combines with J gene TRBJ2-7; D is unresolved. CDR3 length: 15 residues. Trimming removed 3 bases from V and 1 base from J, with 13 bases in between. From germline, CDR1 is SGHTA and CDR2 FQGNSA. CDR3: CASSLSTLESYEQYF. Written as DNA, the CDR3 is TGTGCCAGCAGCTTGTCGACCTTGGAGTCCTACGAGCAGTACTTC.

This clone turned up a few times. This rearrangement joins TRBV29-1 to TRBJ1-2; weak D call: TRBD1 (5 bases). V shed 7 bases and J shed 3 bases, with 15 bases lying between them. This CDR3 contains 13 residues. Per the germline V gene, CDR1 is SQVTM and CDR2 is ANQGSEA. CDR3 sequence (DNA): TGCAGCGCTCGACTGGGGGGTGACTATGGCTACACCTTC. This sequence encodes CSARLGGDYGYTF.

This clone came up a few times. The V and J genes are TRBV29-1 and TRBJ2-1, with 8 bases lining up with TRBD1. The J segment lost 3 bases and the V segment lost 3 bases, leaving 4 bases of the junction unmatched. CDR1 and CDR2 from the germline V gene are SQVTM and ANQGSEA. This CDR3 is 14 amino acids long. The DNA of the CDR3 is TGCAGCGTTGAGCAGGGGGCGGTCTACAATGAGCAGTTCTTC. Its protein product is CSVEQGAVYNEQFF.

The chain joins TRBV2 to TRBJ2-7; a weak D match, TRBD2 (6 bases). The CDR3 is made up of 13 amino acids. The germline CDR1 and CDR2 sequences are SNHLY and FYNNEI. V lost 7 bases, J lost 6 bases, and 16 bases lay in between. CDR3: CASKFGGLVEQYF. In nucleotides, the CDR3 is TGTGCCAGCAAGTTTGGAGGGCTCGTCGAGCAGTACTTC.

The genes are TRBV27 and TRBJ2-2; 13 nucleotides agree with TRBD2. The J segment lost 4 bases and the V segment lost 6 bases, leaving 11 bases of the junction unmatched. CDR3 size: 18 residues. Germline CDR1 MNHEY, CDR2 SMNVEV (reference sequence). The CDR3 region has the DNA TGTGCCAGCAGAGTGTGGACTAGCGGGAGCAGTGGCACCGGGGAGCTGTTTTTT. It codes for CASRVWTSGSSGTGELFF.

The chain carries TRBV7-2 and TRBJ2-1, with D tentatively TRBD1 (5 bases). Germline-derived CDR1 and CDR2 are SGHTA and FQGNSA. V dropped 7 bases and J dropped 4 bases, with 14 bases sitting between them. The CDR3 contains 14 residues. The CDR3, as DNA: TGTGCCAGCACCACCCTCGACAGATACAATGAGCAGTTCTTC. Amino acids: CASTTLDRYNEQFF.

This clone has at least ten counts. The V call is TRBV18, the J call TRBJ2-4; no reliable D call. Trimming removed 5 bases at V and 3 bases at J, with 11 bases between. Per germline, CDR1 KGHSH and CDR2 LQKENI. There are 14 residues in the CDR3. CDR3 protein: CASSTPLVKNIQYF. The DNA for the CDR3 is TGTGCCAGCTCAACCCCCCTAGTCAAAAACATTCAGTACTTC.